These 16 T cell receptor beta chains share one sample of origin, sequenced in a study of type 1 regulatory T cells. A single record per CDR3 protein comes from TCRdb applying MiXCR to the reads. The sample yields 60,000 to 80,000 distinct CDR3 sequences, about 69% seen once. Which antigens these TCRs recognize remains unknown. Input material: cultured T cells, either the whole culture or a sorted T cell fraction (not recorded which). Subset noted: Tr1-enriched cell product generated in vitro against host alloantigens. These receptors all stem from a human donor in good health.

The chain is built from TRBV18 and TRBJ2-1; 9 bases agree with TRBD1. The germline CDR1 and CDR2 sequences are KGHSH and LQKENI. This CDR3 is 13 amino acids long. Trimming removed 6 bases from V and 6 bases from J; junction bases left unmatched: 3. The CDR3 DNA reads TGTGCCAGCTCGACAGGGGGTCTCAATGAGCAGTTCTTC. It yields the protein CASSTGGLNEQFF.

The chain links TRBV5-1 to TRBJ2-2, with TRBD1 matching over 7 bases. V lost 4 bases, J lost 0 bases, and 6 bases stayed unmatched. CDR1 and CDR2 from the germline V gene are SGHRS and YFSETQ. The CDR3 runs 16 residues. CDR3 protein: CASSNPGTANTGELFF. The DNA for the CDR3 is TGCGCCAGCAGCAATCCCGGGACAGCGAACACCGGGGAGCTGTTTTTT.

This clonotype was counted at least ten times. The chain has TRBV9 and TRBJ1-1; 8 positions match TRBD1. V lost 3 bases, J lost 7 bases, and 11 bases stayed unmatched. The CDR3 has 15 residues. The germline CDR1 and CDR2 sequences are SGDLS and YYNGEE. This CDR3 is CASSGGGQGAREAFF. CDR3 nucleotides: TGTGCCAGCAGCGGAGGAGGGCAGGGGGCCCGTGAAGCTTTCTTT.

The chain joins TRBV5-1 to TRBJ1-2; no firm D call. With 4 bases removed from V and 7 bases from J, the gap between germline ends came to 11 bases. Per the germline V gene, CDR1 is SGHRS and CDR2 is YFSETQ. This CDR3 has 12 residues. CDR3: CASSASRSGYTF. The CDR3 DNA reads as TGCGCCAGCAGCGCATCCCGGAGTGGCTACACCTTC.

The chain combines TRBV4-3 with TRBJ2-3; TRBD1 might be the D (6 bases). The germline CDR1 and CDR2 sequences are LGHNA and YSLEER. The CDR3 has 14 residues. V dropped 0 bases and J dropped 6 bases, with 10 bases sitting between them. Here the CDR3 DNA reads TGCGCCAGCAGCCAAGAGGGGGCGGTCGATACGCAGTATTTT. Its translation: CASSQEGAVDTQYF.

V and J are TRBV19 and TRBJ2-1; D not certain. CDR3 length: 11 residues. The germline V gene encodes CDR1 LNHDA and CDR2 SQIVND (reference sequence). Trimming removed 4 bases from V and 8 bases from J, with 6 bases in between. In DNA, the CDR3 is TGTGCCAGTAGTAGTTCTCATGAGCAGTTCTTC. As protein: CASSSSHEQFF.

V gene TRBV6-1 combines with J gene TRBJ2-2; TRBD2 agrees at 10 bases. The CDR3 is 19 amino acids. J was trimmed by 3 bases and V by 4 bases; bases with no gene match: 14. CDR1 is MNHNS and CDR2 is SASEGT in the germline V gene. CDR3 sequence: CASSVTRALAGIYTGELFF. The CDR3 DNA follows: TGTGCCAGCAGTGTCACTCGCGCACTAGCGGGGATCTACACCGGGGAGCTGTTTTTT.

V usage is TRBV14 and J usage is TRBJ1-4, with D unresolved. The length of the CDR3 is 14 residues. The V end was cut by 1 base, the J end by 4 bases, with 7 bases between. Per germline, CDR1 SGHDN and CDR2 FVKESK. The chain's CDR3 is CASSQVSDNEKLFF. The CDR3 DNA reads TGTGCCAGCAGCCAAGTCTCTGATAATGAAAAACTGTTTTTT.

V usage is TRBV18 and J usage is TRBJ2-3, with D possibly TRBD2 on 6 matching bases. The V gene lost 2 bases and the J gene lost 1 base, with 16 bases spanning the gap. CDR3 size: 17 residues. Per germline, CDR1 KGHSH and CDR2 LQKENI. CDR3 in amino acids: CASSPLAVRGGTDTQYF. The CDR3 DNA follows: TGTGCCAGCTCACCATTAGCGGTCAGAGGTGGCACAGATACGCAGTATTTT.

The rearrangement links TRBV29-1 to TRBJ1-2; no clear D. The germline V and J ends were trimmed by 1 base and 3 bases, with 3 bases remaining between them. CDR1 and CDR2 (germline): SQVTM, ANQGSEA. The CDR3 has 11 amino acids. The CDR3 region is CSVEAYYGYTF. CDR3 DNA: TGCAGCGTTGAAGCCTACTATGGCTACACCTTC.

The chain employs TRBV19 and TRBJ2-7; possibly TRBD2 for D (6 bases). V was clipped by 3 bases and J by 5 bases, with 14 bases between them. Germline loops: CDR1 LNHDA, CDR2 SQIVND (reference sequence). The CDR3 runs 14 residues. CDR3 DNA: TGTGCCAGTAGTATCCCAGGCGGGGAGGACGAGCAGTACTTC. This gives the protein CASSIPGGEDEQYF.

V and J are TRBV6-6 and TRBJ2-4; the D gene is possibly TRBD2 (6 bases). V dropped 8 bases and J dropped 0 bases, with 14 bases sitting between them. Germline-derived CDR1 and CDR2 are MNHNY and SVGAGI (reference sequence). CDR3 length equals 15 residues. The CDR3 reads CASLHPGLAKNIQYF. The DNA of the CDR3 is TGTGCCAGCCTTCACCCGGGACTAGCCAAAAACATTCAGTACTTC.

Of note for this clonotype: Compared with germline, one end of the junction differs, possibly owing to a read error. DNA of the CDR3: TGTGCCAGCAGCTTAAACCCGACAGGGATTATCTTC. This translates into CASSLNPTGIIF. This chain connects TRBV7-2 to TRBJ2-1; TRBD1 matches 7 bases. Germline-derived CDR1 and CDR2 are SGHTA and FQGNSA. The CDR3 totals 12 residues.

This clonotype was counted between two and nine times. The gene calls are TRBV6-2 or TRBV6-3 and TRBJ2-7; TRBD2 might be the D (6 bases). The germline CDR1 and CDR2 sequences are MNHEY and SVGEGT. The CDR3 is 13 amino acids. Deletions cut 0 bases from V and 4 bases from J, with 7 bases between. In DNA form, the CDR3 reads TGTGCCAGCAGTTACTCGCGGGATTACGAGCAGTACTTC. This sequence encodes CASSYSRDYEQYF.

The chain employs TRBV5-1 and TRBJ2-1; 11 nucleotides align to TRBD2. Germline CDR1 is SGHRS and CDR2 is YFSETQ. The CDR3 sequence is 15 residues long. The trim removed 1 base at V and 5 bases at J, leaving 2 bases unmatched. The CDR3 spells CASSLTSGGDNEQFF. CDR3 DNA: TGCGCCAGCAGCTTGACTAGCGGGGGTGACAATGAGCAGTTCTTC. The full variable domain, completed using reference TRBV5-1 and TRBJ2-1, is KAGVTQTPRYLIKTRGQQVTLSCSPISGHRSVSWYQQTPGQGLQFLFEYFSETQRNKGNFPGRFSGRQFSNSRSEMNVSTLELGDSALYLCASSLTSGGDNEQFFGPGTRLTVL.

This clonotype is classed as medium-sized. The chain joins TRBV24-1 to TRBJ2-1; TRBD2 agrees at 9 bases. V shed 4 bases, J shed 5 bases, and the junction held 8 bases outside the gene matches. The CDR3 loop spans 16 amino acids. In germline, CDR1 is KGHDR, CDR2 SFDVKD. The chain's CDR3 is CATSDPRLAVNNEQFF. The CDR3 nucleotides are TGTGCCACCAGTGACCCTCGACTAGCGGTCAACAATGAGCAGTTCTTC.